This T cell receptor beta chain was found in a study of cytomegalovirus exposure and HLA in healthy donors. Study-level results: Cytomegalovirus association was listed for about 160 TCR beta chains.

Use of 60 Vbeta and 13 Jbeta primers characterized the PCR. Profiling relied on immunoSEQ multiplex PCR, and the TCRdb table lists in-frame clones only, not all of them. The data contain around 200,000 clones, 65% to 90% of them singletons. J gave up 2 bases and V 2 bases, and 5 bases lay outside the gene matches. Germline-derived CDR1 and CDR2 are SGHAT and FQNNGV. The CDR3 has 16 residues. This clone was counted a few times. Its target is not known. Sequencing was done on a sample of PBMCs. This receptor was identified in a woman aged 25 to 39 in good health and CMV-seronegative. V gene TRBV11-2 combines with J gene TRBJ2-7; the match to TRBD2 covers 11 bases. The CDR3 loop is CASSLNSGRGPYEQYF. The CDR3, as DNA: TGTGCCAGCAGCTTAAATAGCGGGAGGGGCCCCTACGAGCAGTACTTC.